The 23 T cell receptor beta chains below were found in one sample sequenced in a study of post-analysis software for immune sequencing data. Study results and caveats: When patients were compared with controls, a handful of TRBV segments were more frequent, TRBV5-6, TRBV5-1 and TRBV20-1 among them.

Which antigens these TCRs recognize remains unknown. Prepared TCR beta cDNA libraries contained unique molecular identifiers. MiXCR, applied by TCRdb to the PCR reads, yields one record per CDR3 protein. The data contain about 500,000 distinct CDR3 sequences, roughly 46% of them singletons. Material for sequencing was blood. The receptors stem from a girl aged 5-17 years with multiple sclerosis.

About this clonotype: The germline gene is not matched at one end of the junction; a read error may be the cause. The rearrangement uses TRBV24-1 and TRBJ2-5, with 10 positions matching TRBD2. Germline V gene sequence: CDR1 KGHDR, CDR2 SFDVKD. The CDR3 extends over 14 amino acids. CDR3 sequence reads: CAISEREGAETQYF. The CDR3 DNA reads TGTGCCATCAGTGAGCGGGAGGGGGCAGAGACCCAGTACTTC.

This clonotype has a handful of counts. The chain is built from TRBV29-1 and TRBJ2-5; no definite D call. Gene TRBJ2-7 matches the end of the DNA better, so the J call may be wrong. This CDR3 spans 11 amino acids. Germline V gene sequence: CDR1 SQVTM, CDR2 ANQGSEA. As DNA, the CDR3 is TGCAGCGTTGAATCGGGCCACGAGCAGTACTTC. Its protein product is CSVESGHEQYF.

The CDR3 DNA follows: TGTGCCAGCAGCTTGGCCCTGACAGGGCCTTATTCACCCCTCCACTTT. The encoded protein is CASSLALTGPYSPLHF. V and J are TRBV7-2 and TRBJ1-6; 7 positions match TRBD1. The CDR3 length is 16 residues. Losses at the gene ends were 3 bases for V and 8 bases for J; bases not matched to a gene: 10. From germline, CDR1 is SGHTA and CDR2 FQGNSA.

V is TRBV11-1 and J is TRBJ2-1; TRBD1 agrees at 8 bases. In germline, CDR1 is SGHAT, CDR2 FQDESV (reference sequence). The J segment lost 4 bases and the V segment lost 5 bases, leaving 10 bases of the junction unmatched. The CDR3 extends over 16 amino acids. In DNA, the CDR3 is TGTGCCAGCAGCCCAGGCCAGGGGGCGATGTACAATGAGCAGTTCTTC. Translated: CASSPGQGAMYNEQFF.

The chain uses TRBV7-9 and TRBJ1-4; D may be TRBD1 (5 bases). The V gene lost 10 bases and the J gene lost 1 base, with 10 bases spanning the gap. Germline-derived CDR1 and CDR2 are SEHNR and FQNEAQ (reference sequence). There are 13 residues in the CDR3. The CDR3 region is CATRDGTNEKLFF. The CDR3 bases are TGTGCCACCCGGGACGGAACTAATGAAAAACTGTTTTTT.

This chain uses TRBV30 with TRBJ1-2, with unresolved D. The CDR3 extends over 15 amino acids. V lost 1 base and J lost 5, with 17 bases in between. Germline V CDR1 and CDR2: GTSNPN, SVGIG (reference sequence). CDR3 protein: CAWSAVWEAAYGYTF. The CDR3 DNA is TGTGCCTGGAGTGCGGTTTGGGAGGCGGCTTATGGCTACACCTTC.

For this clonotype: The conserved final phenylalanine or tryptophan is absent from the CDR3, which likely points to a read error. The chain couples TRBV20-1 to TRBJ2-7; tentatively, D is TRBD1 (5 bases). CDR3 length: 14 residues. Germline lookup yields CDR1 DFQATT and CDR2 SNEGSKA (reference sequence). This CDR3 reads CNARDLGAAYEQYC. The CDR3 DNA is TGCAATGCTAGAGATTTAGGGGCAGCATACGAGCAGTACTGC.

J is TRBJ2-1 and V is TRBV20-1; TRBD1 might be the D (6 bases). This CDR3 comprises 14 residues. V was trimmed by 1 base and J by 8 bases, leaving 15 bases between them. Per the germline V gene, CDR1 is DFQATT and CDR2 is SNEGSKA (reference sequence). CDR3 nucleotides: TGCAGTGCTAGAGCGGGACACCGAGGCGATGAGCAGTTCTTC. Amino acids: CSARAGHRGDEQFF.

This clonotype was seen a single time. The chain employs TRBV4-1 and TRBJ1-2; D is ambiguous. From germline, CDR1 is MGHRA and CDR2 YSYEKL. The CDR3 covers 16 residues. V dropped 1 base and J dropped 1 base, with 13 bases sitting between them. The CDR3 protein is CASSQGFLWNNYGYTF. The CDR3 DNA follows: TGCGCCAGCAGCCAAGGTTTCTTGTGGAATAACTATGGCTACACCTTC.

This clonotype was seen a handful of times. The gene calls are TRBV15 and TRBJ1-1; the D gene is possibly TRBD1 (5 bases). The CDR3 is 17 residues long. CDR1 and CDR2 from the germline V gene are LNHNV and YYDKDF (reference sequence). With 0 bases removed from V and 1 base from J, the gap between germline ends came to 15 bases. The CDR3 bases are TGTGCCACCAGCAGAGATCTAGGTGGGGGAGGGAACACTGAAGCTTTCTTT. Protein: CATSRDLGGGGNTEAFF.

Remarks on this clonotype: The germline gene is not matched at one end of the junction; a read error may be the cause. The chain uses TRBV7-7 and TRBJ2-4; D is uncertain. CDR1 and CDR2 from the germline V gene are SSHAT and FNYEAQ (reference sequence). This CDR3 is 16 amino acids long. Here the CDR3 DNA reads TGTGCTAGCAGCTTTGTTTTGTCGACGGCCAAAAACATTCAGTACTTC. It encodes CASSFVLSTAKNIQYF.

The rearrangement joins TRBV7-2 to TRBJ1-2; 7 nucleotides match TRBD1. The CDR3 contains 13 residues. In germline, CDR1 is SGHTA, CDR2 FQGNSA. J gave up 2 bases and V 8 bases, and 5 bases lay outside the gene matches. CDR3 DNA sequence: TGTGCCAGCGGCCGGGACAGCAACTATGGCTACACCTTC. It specifies CASGRDSNYGYTF. Full variable domain (missing parts from reference TRBV7-2 and TRBJ1-2): GAGVSQSPSNKVTEKGKDVELRCDPISGHTALYWYRQSLGQGLEFLIYFQGNSAPDKSGLPSDRFSAERTGGSVSTLTIQRTQQEDSAVYLCASGRDSNYGYTFGSGTRLTVV.

The genes are TRBV20-1 and TRBJ2-7; D may be TRBD1 or TRBD2 (5 bases each). V lost 6 bases to trimming and J lost 3 bases, with 18 bases between them. Germline V gene sequence: CDR1 DFQATT, CDR2 SNEGSKA (reference sequence). This CDR3 comprises 14 residues. In DNA, the CDR3 is TGCAGTGCGAGTAGGGACGGGGATAACTACGAGCAGTACTTC. This sequence encodes CSASRDGDNYEQYF.

V and J are TRBV5-1 and TRBJ1-1, with D possibly TRBD1 on 6 matching bases. V was shortened by 2 bases and J by 7 bases, with 9 bases between the two germline ends. The germline V gene encodes CDR1 SGHRS and CDR2 YFSETQ. This CDR3 is 12 amino acids long. This chain's CDR3 is CASSLRGDEAFF. The DNA for the CDR3 is TGCGCCAGCAGCTTAAGGGGGGATGAAGCTTTCTTT.

DNA for the CDR3: TGTGCCAGCAGTTTTCCTAGCGGGAGGGCCAACAATGAGCAGTTCTTC. Its translation is CASSFPSGRANNEQFF. The V gene is TRBV12-3 or TRBV12-4, the J gene TRBJ2-1; 12 nucleotides align to TRBD2. Unmatched junction bases numbered 5, after V lost 3 bases and J lost 5 bases. The CDR3 length is 16 residues.

This clonotype has a handful of counts. J is TRBJ2-5 and V is TRBV29-1; tentatively, D is TRBD2 (6 bases). The CDR3 sequence is 12 residues long. Trimming shortened V by 0 bases and J by 4 bases, and 6 bases separated the two germline ends. Per the germline V gene, CDR1 is SQVTM and CDR2 is ANQGSEA. The CDR3 spells CSVEEEGETQYF. CDR3 nucleotides: TGCAGCGTTGAAGAGGAGGGAGAGACCCAGTACTTC.

The rearrangement links TRBV5-6 to TRBJ2-7; a weak D match, TRBD2 (6 bases). From germline, CDR1 is SGHDT and CDR2 YYEEEE. The V end was cut by 4 bases, the J end by 6 bases, with 17 bases between. This CDR3 contains 14 residues. The CDR3 bases are TGTGCCAGCAGCCTGACGGGACTCACCCGCGAGCAGTACTTC. This gives the protein CASSLTGLTREQYF.

The chain recombines TRBV20-1 with TRBJ2-1; 8 nucleotides agree with TRBD2. After removal of 3 bases from V and 4 bases from J, the junction contained 8 bases not matched to a gene. CDR1 is DFQATT, CDR2 SNEGSKA, per germline (reference sequence). The CDR3 loop spans 15 amino acids. CDR3: CSASGSGRSYNEQFF. In DNA form, the CDR3 reads TGCAGTGCTAGTGGGAGCGGGAGATCTTACAATGAGCAGTTCTTC.

Details on this clonotype: One end of the junction does not line up with germline, which may come from a read error. This chain joins TRBV29-1 and TRBJ1-2; 7 bases are a match to TRBD1. The CDR3 contains 16 residues. CDR1 is SQVTM and CDR2 is ANQGSEA in the germline V gene. CDR3 region: CSAEDLLTGVNYGYTF. In DNA, the CDR3 is TGCAGCGCTGAAGATCTTCTAACAGGGGTTAACTATGGCTACACCTTC.

The V call is TRBV5-1, the J call TRBJ2-3; TRBD2 aligns across 12 bases. The J segment lost 2 bases and the V segment lost 5 bases, leaving 6 bases of the junction unmatched. There are 16 residues in the CDR3. The germline V gene has CDR1 SGHRS and CDR2 YFSETQ. The CDR3 DNA reads as TGCGCCAGCAGTGCCGGGACTAGCGGGCCCACAGATACGCAGTATTTT. Protein: CASSAGTSGPTDTQYF. The full variable domain, rest sourced from reference TRBV5-1 and TRBJ2-3, is KAGVTQTPRYLIKTRGQQVTLSCSPISGHRSVSWYQQTPGQGLQFLFEYFSETQRNKGNFPGRFSGRQFSNSRSEMNVSTLELGDSALYLCASSAGTSGPTDTQYFGPGTRLTVL.

The CDR3 region has the DNA TGCGCCAGCAGCCAAGGAGGTAGACAGTCAAACGAGCAGTACTTC. Translating it yields CASSQGGRQSNEQYF. V usage is TRBV4-1 and J usage is TRBJ2-7; a possible D gene is TRBD1 (5 bases). CDR3 size: 15 residues. Trimming shortened V by 1 base and J by 5 bases, and 15 bases separated the two germline ends. Germline V lookup: CDR1 MGHRA, CDR2 YSYEKL.

This chain connects TRBV28 to TRBJ2-1, with 13 bases matching TRBD2. CDR3 length equals 15 residues. V shed 6 bases, J shed 7 bases, and the junction held 6 bases outside the gene matches. Germline CDR1 MDHEN, CDR2 SYDVKM. Here the CDR3 DNA reads TGTGCCAGCAGAACCGGGACTAGCGGGATTAATGAGCAGTTCTTC. As protein: CASRTGTSGINEQFF.

The V call is TRBV12-3 or TRBV12-4, the J call TRBJ2-1; no reliable D call. V lost 5 bases, J lost 9 bases, and 8 bases lay in between. The length of the CDR3 is 11 residues. The CDR3 DNA is TGTGCCAGCAGTGAGACGGGTGAGCAGTTCTTC. Translated: CASSETGEQFF.